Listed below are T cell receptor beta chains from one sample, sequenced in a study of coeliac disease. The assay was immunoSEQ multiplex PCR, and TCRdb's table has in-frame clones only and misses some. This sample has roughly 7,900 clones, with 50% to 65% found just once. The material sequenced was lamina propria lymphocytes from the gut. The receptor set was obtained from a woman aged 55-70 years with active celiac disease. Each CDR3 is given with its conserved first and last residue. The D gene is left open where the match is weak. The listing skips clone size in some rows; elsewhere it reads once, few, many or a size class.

CDR3aa: CTTSRAGRLQETQYF; CDR3nt: TGTACCACCAGCAGAGCCGGCAGGCTCCAAGAGACCCAGTACTTC; j_gene: TRBJ2-5; d_gene: .; v_gene: TRBV15; abundance: .
CDR3aa: CASSLDLAGYTF; CDR3nt: TGTGCCAGCTCCCTCGATCTCGCGGGCTACACCTTC; j_gene: TRBJ1-2; d_gene: .; v_gene: TRBV18; abundance: .
CDR3aa: CASSSVAGSHSYEQYF; CDR3nt: TGTGCCAGCAGTTCAGTAGCGGGGTCTCATTCCTACGAGCAGTACTTC; j_gene: TRBJ2-7; d_gene: TRBD2; v_gene: TRBV6-6; abundance: .
CDR3aa: CASSLGYDRPGGTQYF; CDR3nt: TGCGCCAGCAGCTTGGGGTACGACAGGCCAGGAGGGACCCAGTACTTC; j_gene: TRBJ2-5; d_gene: .; v_gene: TRBV5-1; abundance: .
CDR3aa: CASSHNTGGYGYTF; CDR3nt: TGTGCCAGCAGCCACAATACAGGGGGCTATGGCTACACCTTC; j_gene: TRBJ1-2; d_gene: TRBD1; v_gene: TRBV7-2; abundance: .
CDR3aa: CASSRGGYTEAFF; CDR3nt: TGTGCCAGCAGCCGGGGCGGTTACACTGAAGCTTTCTTT; j_gene: TRBJ1-1; d_gene: .; v_gene: TRBV14; abundance: .
CDR3aa: CASSPPARVTEAFF; CDR3nt: TGTGCCAGCTCACCACCAGCCAGGGTGACTGAAGCTTTCTTT; j_gene: TRBJ1-1; d_gene: .; v_gene: TRBV18; abundance: .
CDR3aa: CASTTGLSETQYF; CDR3nt: TGTGCTAGCACCACGGGGTTGTCGGAGACCCAGTACTTC; j_gene: TRBJ2-5; d_gene: .; v_gene: TRBV7-7; abundance: .
CDR3aa: CASSGHIRSTGELFF; CDR3nt: TGTGCCAGCAGTGGACATATCAGAAGCACCGGGGAGCTGTTTTTT; j_gene: TRBJ2-2; d_gene: .; v_gene: TRBV2; abundance: few
CDR3aa: CASSPGQGALGTNEKLFF; CDR3nt: TGCGCCAGCAGCCCTGGACAGGGGGCGCTTGGCACTAATGAAAAACTGTTTTTT; j_gene: TRBJ1-4; d_gene: TRBD1; v_gene: TRBV5-1; abundance: .
CDR3aa: CASTQLEGGELFF; CDR3nt: TGTGCCAGCACCCAGCTAGAGGGCGGGGAGCTGTTTTTT; j_gene: TRBJ2-2; d_gene: .; v_gene: TRBV6-6; abundance: .
CDR3aa: CASSQDGTSAYNEQFF; CDR3nt: TGCGCCAGCAGCCAAGATGGGACTAGCGCCTACAATGAGCAGTTCTTC; j_gene: TRBJ2-1; d_gene: TRBD2; v_gene: TRBV4-1; abundance: .
CDR3aa: CSASTGAGYTF; CDR3nt: TGCAGTGCTAGTACAGGGGCTGGCTACACCTTC; j_gene: TRBJ1-2; d_gene: TRBD1; v_gene: TRBV20-1; abundance: .
CDR3aa: CAWSSPRTSGRVTQYF; CDR3nt: TGTGCCTGGAGTTCCCCAAGGACTAGCGGGAGAGTTACGCAGTATTTT; j_gene: TRBJ2-3; d_gene: TRBD2; v_gene: TRBV30; abundance: .
CDR3aa: CASSSRTEKNSPLHF; CDR3nt: TGTGCCAGCAGCAGCAGGACAGAGAAAAATTCACCCCTCCACTTT; j_gene: TRBJ1-6; d_gene: .; v_gene: TRBV21-1; abundance: .
CDR3aa: CASRTGGASQETQYF; CDR3nt: TGTGCCAGCAGAACGGGGGGCGCGTCCCAAGAGACCCAGTACTTC; j_gene: TRBJ2-5; d_gene: .; v_gene: TRBV2; abundance: .
CDR3aa: CASSSGRGTPYEQYF; CDR3nt: TGTGCCAGCTCTTCCGGGCGGGGGACCCCCTACGAGCAGTACTTC; j_gene: TRBJ2-7; d_gene: TRBD2; v_gene: TRBV19; abundance: once
CDR3aa: CASRRTGGTYEQYF; CDR3nt: TGTGCCAGCAGACGGACAGGGGGAACCTACGAGCAGTACTTC; j_gene: TRBJ2-7; d_gene: TRBD1; v_gene: TRBV6-1; abundance: .
CDR3aa: CASSLIPGQGTAYNEQFF; CDR3nt: TGTGCCAGCAGCTTAATCCCCGGACAGGGGACCGCCTACAATGAGCAGTTCTTC; j_gene: TRBJ2-1; d_gene: TRBD1; v_gene: TRBV7-3; abundance: .
CDR3aa: CAISPGSYEQYF; CDR3nt: TGTGCCATCAGTCCCGGCTCCTACGAGCAGTACTTC; j_gene: TRBJ2-7; d_gene: .; v_gene: TRBV10-3; abundance: .
CDR3aa: CASSLQGPGQPQHF; CDR3nt: TGTGCCAGTAGTCTACAGGGGCCCGGTCAGCCCCAGCATTTT; j_gene: TRBJ1-5; d_gene: TRBD1; v_gene: TRBV19; abundance: once
CDR3aa: CASSLAVRGTDTQYF; CDR3nt: TGTGCCAGCAGCTTAGCGGTCCGAGGCACAGATACGCAGTATTTT; j_gene: TRBJ2-3; d_gene: .; v_gene: TRBV7-2; abundance: .
CDR3aa: CASRQPRGGFTGELFF; CDR3nt: TGTGCCAGCAGGCAACCCCGGGGGGGGTTCACCGGGGAGCTGTTTTTT; j_gene: TRBJ2-2; d_gene: TRBD2; v_gene: TRBV27; abundance: few
CDR3aa: CASRWGGQNTEAFF; CDR3nt: TGTGCCAGCAGGTGGGGGGGCCAGAACACTGAAGCTTTCTTT; j_gene: TRBJ1-1; d_gene: .; v_gene: TRBV7-2; abundance: few
CDR3aa: CASSRPRRYNEQFF; CDR3nt: TGTGCCAGCAGCCGACCGCGGAGGTACAATGAGCAGTTCTTC; j_gene: TRBJ2-1; d_gene: .; v_gene: TRBV4-2; abundance: .
CDR3aa: CASSFHNSASGYEQYF; CDR3nt: TGTGCCAGCAGTTTTCACAACAGTGCGAGCGGATACGAGCAGTACTTC; j_gene: TRBJ2-7; d_gene: .; v_gene: TRBV6-5; abundance: .
CDR3aa: CASSQKATGSYEQYF; CDR3nt: TGCGCCAGCAGCCAAAAGGCGACAGGCTCCTACGAGCAGTACTTC; j_gene: TRBJ2-7; d_gene: .; v_gene: TRBV4-1; abundance: .
CDR3aa: CASSVASGNTIYF; CDR3nt: TGTGCCAGCAGCGTAGCTTCCGGAAACACCATATATTTT; j_gene: TRBJ1-3; d_gene: .; v_gene: TRBV9; abundance: .
CDR3aa: CASSLSVGRQVLFSEQYF; CDR3nt: TGTGCCAGCAGCTTATCTGTGGGGAGGCAGGTTCTATTCTCTGAGCAGTACTTC; j_gene: TRBJ2-7; d_gene: .; v_gene: TRBV7-2; abundance: .
CDR3aa: CASSSGQGWTGELFF; CDR3nt: TGTGCCAGCAGCTCGGGACAGGGGTGGACCGGGGAGCTGTTTTTT; j_gene: TRBJ2-2; d_gene: TRBD1; v_gene: TRBV5-8; abundance: few
CDR3aa: CASKEDRGLGTEAFF; CDR3nt: TGTGCCAGTAAGGAAGACAGGGGGCTCGGAACTGAAGCTTTCTTT; j_gene: TRBJ1-1; d_gene: TRBD1; v_gene: TRBV19; abundance: .
CDR3aa: CAISGKGARNEQFF; CDR3nt: TGTGCCATCAGTGGGAAGGGGGCGCGGAATGAGCAGTTCTTC; j_gene: TRBJ2-1; d_gene: TRBD1; v_gene: TRBV10-3; abundance: .
CDR3aa: CASSLQGPGGTGELFF; CDR3nt: TGTGCTAGCAGCTTACAGGGACCAGGGGGCACCGGGGAGCTGTTTTTT; j_gene: TRBJ2-2; d_gene: TRBD1; v_gene: TRBV7-7; abundance: .
CDR3aa: CASSHLESYEQYF; CDR3nt: TGTGCCAGCTCACACCTCGAGTCCTACGAGCAGTACTTC; j_gene: TRBJ2-7; d_gene: .; v_gene: TRBV18; abundance: .
CDR3aa: CASQAGTSGSNEQFF; CDR3nt: TGTGCCAGTCAAGCCGGGACTAGCGGGAGCAATGAGCAGTTCTTC; j_gene: TRBJ2-1; d_gene: TRBD2; v_gene: TRBV6-1; abundance: .
CDR3aa: CASSLGQGHEQFF; CDR3nt: TGTGCCAGCAGCTTGGGACAGGGCCATGAGCAGTTCTTC; j_gene: TRBJ2-1; d_gene: TRBD1; v_gene: TRBV5-4; abundance: .
CDR3aa: CASSGGRTTSGETQYF; CDR3nt: TGTGCCAGCAGCGGAGGCCGGACTACTAGCGGGGAGACCCAGTACTTC; j_gene: TRBJ2-5; d_gene: TRBD2; v_gene: TRBV9; abundance: once
CDR3aa: CATAEGGAHEKLFF; CDR3nt: TGTGCCACTGCGGAAGGGGGGGCACACGAAAAACTGTTTTTT; j_gene: TRBJ1-4; d_gene: .; v_gene: TRBV19; abundance: once
CDR3aa: CASSLRPGEETQYF; CDR3nt: TGTGCCAGCAGTCTCCGGCCCGGGGAAGAGACCCAGTACTTC; j_gene: TRBJ2-5; d_gene: .; v_gene: TRBV28; abundance: medium-sized
CDR3aa: CASSVATGGGYEQYF; CDR3nt: TGTGCCAGCAGCGTAGCTACGGGGGGGGGTTACGAGCAGTACTTC; j_gene: TRBJ2-7; d_gene: TRBD2; v_gene: TRBV9; abundance: .
CDR3aa: CASSTSPGLAGEGEQYF; CDR3nt: TGTGCCAGCAGCACTAGCCCCGGCCTAGCGGGAGAAGGGGAGCAGTACTTC; j_gene: TRBJ2-7; d_gene: TRBD2; v_gene: TRBV9; abundance: .
CDR3aa: CASSSRGEGGYTF; CDR3nt: TGTGCCAGCTCATCCCGGGGAGAAGGTGGCTACACCTTC; j_gene: TRBJ1-2; d_gene: .; v_gene: TRBV18; abundance: .
CDR3aa: CASRRGRQETYNEQFF; CDR3nt: TGTGCCAGCCGAAGGGGACGACAGGAGACCTACAATGAGCAGTTCTTC; j_gene: TRBJ2-1; d_gene: .; v_gene: TRBV7-2; abundance: .
CDR3aa: CASRAEPTNEKLFF; CDR3nt: TGTGCCAGTAGAGCCGAGCCAACTAATGAAAAACTGTTTTTT; j_gene: TRBJ1-4; d_gene: .; v_gene: TRBV19; abundance: .
CDR3aa: CASSPPDRGGGYTF; CDR3nt: TGTGCCAGCTCACCACCAGACCGGGGGGGAGGCTACACCTTC; j_gene: TRBJ1-2; d_gene: .; v_gene: TRBV18; abundance: .
CDR3aa: CASRLYQNTEAFF; CDR3nt: TGTGCCAGCAGGCTATACCAGAACACTGAAGCTTTCTTT; j_gene: TRBJ1-1; d_gene: .; v_gene: TRBV6-1; abundance: .
CDR3aa: CASMSGNTEAFF; CDR3nt: TGCGCCAGCATGTCGGGGAACACTGAAGCTTTCTTT; j_gene: TRBJ1-1; d_gene: .; v_gene: TRBV10-2; abundance: .
CDR3aa: CASSPGTRGLGETQYF; CDR3nt: TGTGCTAGCAGCCCCGGGACTAGAGGCCTTGGGGAGACCCAGTACTTC; j_gene: TRBJ2-5; d_gene: TRBD2; v_gene: TRBV7-7; abundance: .
CDR3aa: CAWSRTGVKTQYF; CDR3nt: TGTGCCTGGAGCCGGACAGGGGTAAAGACCCAGTACTTC; j_gene: TRBJ2-5; d_gene: TRBD1; v_gene: TRBV30; abundance: .
CDR3aa: CASRPLAGDPGELFF; CDR3nt: TGTGCCAGTAGGCCACTAGCGGGAGACCCCGGGGAGCTGTTTTTT; j_gene: TRBJ2-2; d_gene: TRBD2; v_gene: TRBV19; abundance: .
CDR3aa: CASSLVTGFGAFF; CDR3nt: TGTGCCAGCAGCTTAGTGACGGGATTCGGAGCTTTCTTT; j_gene: TRBJ1-1; d_gene: .; v_gene: TRBV7-2; abundance: .
CDR3aa: CASSFVRGSYEQYF; CDR3nt: TGTGCCAGCAGCTTTGTCAGGGGCTCCTACGAGCAGTACTTC; j_gene: TRBJ2-7; d_gene: .; v_gene: TRBV7-2; abundance: .
CDR3aa: CASRGGVSQPQHF; CDR3nt: TGTGCCAGCAGGGGGGGGGTTAGTCAGCCCCAGCATTTT; j_gene: TRBJ1-5; d_gene: .; v_gene: TRBV2; abundance: .